Below are 6 T cell receptor beta chains sequenced from a single sample in a study of blood T cell repertoires in COVID-19. The protocol was immunoSEQ multiplex PCR, while the TCRdb copy is restricted to in-frame clones and leaves out a portion. The sample has approximately 210,000 clones, roughly 78% seen once; the top ten hold 12%. Sample: peripheral blood. The origin of the receptors is a woman aged 40 to 49 with acute or convalescent COVID-19.

This clone was counted a single time. V usage is TRBV28 and J usage is TRBJ2-7, with TRBD2 as a possible D gene (6 bases). From germline, CDR1 is MDHEN and CDR2 SYDVKM. CDR3 length equals 14 residues. Trimming removed 7 bases at V and 1 base at J, with 14 bases between. The DNA of the CDR3 is TGTGCCAGCACCCCCTCGGGACTGTCCTACGAGCAGTACTTC. Translation gives CASTPSGLSYEQYF.

The chain is built from TRBV27 and TRBJ1-4, with 11 bases matching TRBD1. CDR1 is MNHEY, CDR2 SMNVEV, per germline (reference sequence). This CDR3 spans 13 amino acids. The V and J ends lost 10 bases and 7 bases, in that order; junction bases with no gene match: 5. CDR3 coding DNA: TGTGCCACCGCGGACAGGGGGCCTGAAAAACTGTTTTTT. It specifies CATADRGPEKLFF.

V usage is TRBV6-5 and J usage is TRBJ1-1; D is ambiguous. Germline values: CDR1 MNHEY, CDR2 SVGAGI. The CDR3 spans 14 residues. The V end lost 6 bases, the J end lost 4 bases, and 15 bases lay between the germline ends. The CDR3 loop reads CASRSKRAGTEAFF. DNA for the CDR3: TGTGCCAGCAGGTCTAAAAGGGCGGGCACTGAAGCTTTCTTT.

The chain has TRBV19 and TRBJ1-2, with a tentative D call TRBD1 (5 bases). The V and J ends lost 10 bases and 7 bases respectively, with 10 bases between them. The CDR3 consists of 10 residues. Germline lookup yields CDR1 LNHDA and CDR2 SQIVND (reference sequence). Here the CDR3 DNA reads TGTGCCACCCAGGGCAGTGGCTACACCTTC. Its protein is CATQGSGYTF.

The DNA for the CDR3 is TGTGCCAGCAGCCCCGGACAGGGGAGGAGTGAGCAGTTCTTC. Protein sequence: CASSPGQGRSEQFF. The rearrangement joins TRBV5-8 to TRBJ2-1, with TRBD1 identical over 9 bases. CDR3 length: 14 residues. J gave up 9 bases and V 4 bases, and 8 bases lay outside the gene matches. Looked up from germline, CDR1 is SGHTS and CDR2 is YDEGEE.

The rearrangement joins TRBV6-5 to TRBJ1-5, with D possibly being TRBD1 (6 bases). V was pared by 0 bases and J by 6 bases, with 15 bases between. The CDR3 is made up of 16 amino acids. The germline CDR1 and CDR2 sequences are MNHEY and SVGAGI. For the CDR3, the DNA is TGTGCCAGCAGTTACTCAGGGAGGGGGGAAGGTCAGCCCCAGCATTTT. Its translation: CASSYSGRGEGQPQHF.